Listed below are T cell receptor beta chains from one sample, sequenced in a study of blood T cell repertoires in COVID-19. Clones were read by immunoSEQ multiplex PCR, and TCRdb kept only the in-frame ones, dropping some. The data show about 57,000 clones, with around 80% seen just once and around 22% held by the top ten. Specimen: peripheral blood. The receptors were gathered from a woman aged 60-75 years with acute or convalescent COVID-19. CDR3s include the opening cysteine and the closing phenylalanine or tryptophan. Fields, in order: V gene, J gene, clone size, D gene, CDR3 protein, CDR3 DNA. A D gene is named only where the DNA matches it firmly. Clone size appears in some rows only: once, few, many, or a class for an expanded clone.

TRBV6-4,TRBJ1-1,-,-,CASTDRGDGNTEAFF,TGTGCCAGCACGGACCGGGGAGATGGAAACACTGAAGCTTTCTTT
TRBV5-6,TRBJ2-7,-,-,CASSAAYEQYF,TGTGCCAGCAGCGCGGCCTACGAGCAGTACTTC
TRBV5-1,TRBJ1-1,-,-,CASSLQELNTEAFF,TGCGCCAGCAGCTTGCAGGAATTGAACACTGAAGCTTTCTTT
TRBV5-1,TRBJ2-2,once,TRBD2,CASSLEIRGGSTGELFF,TGCGCCAGCAGCTTAGAAATCCGGGGGGGCAGCACCGGGGAGCTGTTTTTT
TRBV21-1,TRBJ2-2,-,-,CASSKQTGGYTGELFF,TGTGCCAGCAGCAAACAGACAGGGGGTTACACCGGGGAGCTGTTTTTT
TRBV30,TRBJ2-5,few,-,CAWTRAETQYF,TGTGCCTGGACCCGAGCAGAGACCCAGTACTTC
TRBV11-2,TRBJ2-7,-,TRBD1,CASSLSQGVPLEQYF,TGTGCCAGCAGCTTATCACAGGGGGTGCCCCTCGAGCAGTACTTC
TRBV3-1/TRBV3-2,TRBJ1-2,-,-,CASSPEGENYGYTF,TGTGCCAGCAGCCCCGAAGGGGAAAACTATGGCTACACCTTC
TRBV27,TRBJ1-2,-,TRBD1,CASSPRQGTGGYTF,TGTGCCAGCAGCCCCCGACAGGGGACCGGTGGCTACACCTTC
TRBV4-2,TRBJ1-5,-,-,CASSQDLAVSNQPQHF,TGTGCCAGCAGCCAAGATTTAGCAGTTAGCAATCAGCCCCAGCATTTT
TRBV19,TRBJ2-5,-,-,CATSSIGGGEETQYF,TGTGCCACTAGTAGTATAGGTGGCGGGGAAGAGACCCAGTACTTC
TRBV7-2,TRBJ1-5,-,-,CASSSGGQFNQPQHF,TGTGCCAGCAGCTCAGGAGGGCAGTTCAATCAGCCCCAGCATTTT
TRBV5-6,TRBJ2-1,-,-,CASSLGWDSPYNEQFF,TGTGCCAGCAGCCTGGGATGGGACTCCCCCTACAATGAGCAGTTCTTC
TRBV3-1/TRBV3-2,TRBJ2-7,-,-,CASSHIIRPLGRGPTPYEQYF,TGTGCCAGCAGCCATATAATAAGACCCCTGGGGCGGGGGCCGACACCCTACGAGCAGTACTTC
TRBV5-1,TRBJ2-2,-,-,CASSLGPTTGELFF,TGCGCCAGCAGCTTGGGGCCAACGACCGGGGAGCTGTTTTTT
TRBV29-1,TRBJ1-2,-,-,CSADTGYGYTF,TGCAGCGCAGACACAGGGTATGGCTACACCTTC
TRBV6-5,TRBJ2-5,-,-,CASSYSQGSGETQYF,TGTGCCAGCAGTTACAGTCAGGGGAGCGGAGAGACCCAGTACTTC
TRBV24-1,TRBJ1-3,-,TRBD1,CATSGDSSGNTIYF,TGTGCCACCAGTGGGGACAGCTCTGGAAACACCATATATTTT
TRBV12-3/TRBV12-4,TRBJ2-3,-,-,CASSLRGDTQYF,TGTGCCAGCAGTTTACGGGGAGATACGCAGTATTTT